The 15 T cell receptor beta chains below were found in one sample sequenced in a study of OX40 agonist ivuxolimab in advanced cancers. Measured with immunoSEQ multiplex PCR; TCRdb has only the in-frame clones, and not every one. The table has 55,000 to 65,000 clones, approximately 92% seen once; the top ten hold around 20%. The sample here was CD4+ or CD8+ T cells sorted from blood, taken in a trial of the OX40 agonist ivuxolimab. Receptor source: an adult with an advanced solid tumor such as melanoma, head and neck, liver or kidney cancer.

The chain joins TRBV27 to TRBJ1-2; D remains ambiguous. This CDR3 contains 13 residues. The V gene's germline CDR1 is MNHEY and CDR2 SMNVEV (reference sequence). Trimming removed 4 bases from V and 2 bases from J, with 8 bases in between. CDR3 amino acids: CASSWAVNYGYTF. DNA of the CDR3: TGTGCCAGCAGTTGGGCAGTAAACTATGGCTACACCTTC.

In nucleotides, the CDR3 is TGCAGCGTGGTAACAGGGTACGGGTTAGATACGCAGTATTTT. Translating gives CSVVTGYGLDTQYF. V and J are TRBV29-1 and TRBJ2-3, with a tentative D call TRBD1 (6 bases). This CDR3 region has 14 residues. Germline loops: CDR1 SQVTM, CDR2 ANQGSEA. Trimming cost V 6 bases and J 5 bases, with 18 bases left between them.

This chain uses TRBV2 with TRBJ2-1; a possible D gene is TRBD2 (6 bases). V dropped 3 bases and J dropped 1 base, with 7 bases sitting between them. From germline, CDR1 is SNHLY and CDR2 FYNNEI. The CDR3 contains 14 residues. CDR3 DNA: TGTGCCAGCAGTGACCGGGGGTCCTACAATGAGCAGTTCTTC. It is translated as CASSDRGSYNEQFF.

The chain carries TRBV6-5 and TRBJ1-3; 8 bases fit TRBD1. Germline V gene lookup returns CDR1 MNHEY and CDR2 SVGAGI. Trimming removed 6 bases from V and 4 bases from J; junction bases left unmatched: 5. The CDR3 contains 14 residues. The CDR3 DNA reads TGTGCCAGCAGCCCCGGGACAGGAGGAAACACCATATATTTT. Protein sequence: CASSPGTGGNTIYF.

This chain uses TRBV5-1 with TRBJ2-4, with D tentatively TRBD1 (6 bases). V was trimmed by 2 bases and J by 1 base, leaving 10 bases between them. The V gene's germline CDR1 is SGHRS and CDR2 YFSETQ. The CDR3 spans 15 residues. DNA for the CDR3: TGCGCCAGCAGCTTAACAGGGTTGGCCAAAAACATTCAGTACTTC. It yields the protein CASSLTGLAKNIQYF.

This clone was seen a few times. This chain links TRBV6-1 with TRBJ1-6; 9 positions agree with TRBD1. The CDR3 loop spans 14 amino acids. Germline CDR1 reads MNHNS; CDR2 reads SASEGT. Trimming at V came to 6 bases and at J to 10 bases, leaving 7 bases not matched to a gene. The CDR3 DNA reads TGTGCCAGCAGAACCGGGACAGGGTTCTCACCCCTCCACTTT. Amino acid sequence: CASRTGTGFSPLHF.

The rearrangement links TRBV2 to TRBJ1-5; no clear D gene. CDR3 size: 14 residues. Germline loops: CDR1 SNHLY, CDR2 FYNNEI. V lost 4 bases and J lost 4, with 11 bases in between. The CDR3 nucleotides read TGTGCCAGCAGTGCGGGGTTGAGAAATCAGCCCCAGCATTTT. As protein: CASSAGLRNQPQHF.

V gene TRBV9 combines with J gene TRBJ2-5, with 7 bases aligning to TRBD2. Germline V gene data show CDR1 as SGDLS and CDR2 as YYNGEE. This CDR3 spans 14 amino acids. V dropped 2 bases and J dropped 5; count of bases not matched to a gene: 6. Written as DNA, the CDR3 is TGTGCCAGCAGCGTTAGCGGGCGTGGGGAGACCCAGTACTTC. It encodes CASSVSGRGETQYF.

This clone was counted only a few times. V gene TRBV6-5 combines with J gene TRBJ1-1; D uncertain. The CDR3 spans 12 residues. Germline lookup yields CDR1 MNHEY and CDR2 SVGAGI. V was pared by 2 bases and J by 7 bases, with 8 bases between. CDR3 sequence: CASSYGLGEAFF. CDR3 bases: TGTGCCAGCAGTTACGGGCTGGGTGAAGCTTTCTTT.

The chain uses TRBV5-6 and TRBJ2-6, with TRBD1 matching over 8 bases. The CDR3 consists of 19 residues. With V trimmed by 0 bases and J by 0 bases, 8 bases remained unmatched. Germline V gene lookup returns CDR1 SGHDT and CDR2 YYEEEE. The CDR3 loop reads CASSLEAKDRDSGANVLTF. Here the CDR3 DNA reads TGTGCCAGCAGCTTGGAAGCTAAGGACAGGGACTCTGGGGCCAACGTCCTGACTTTC.

The gene calls are TRBV6-6 and TRBJ1-1; 8 bases are a match to TRBD1. The CDR3 sequence is 14 residues long. Losses at the gene ends were 5 bases for V and 5 bases for J; bases not matched to a gene: 7. CDR1 and CDR2 (germline): MNHNY, SVGAGI (reference sequence). CDR3 sequence: CASSQQQGGTEAFF. The CDR3 DNA sequence: TGTGCCAGCAGTCAGCAACAGGGGGGGACTGAAGCTTTCTTT.

The rearrangement joins TRBV27 to TRBJ2-3; D might be TRBD2 (5 bases). Germline values: CDR1 MNHEY, CDR2 SMNVEV (reference sequence). The germline V and J ends were trimmed by 1 base and 1 base, with 9 bases remaining between them. The CDR3 loop spans 15 amino acids. CDR3 DNA: TGTGCCAGCAGTTTATGGGCCGGGGGCACAGATACGCAGTATTTT. Its protein product is CASSLWAGGTDTQYF.

J is TRBJ1-2 and V is TRBV7-9; D possibly corresponds to TRBD1 (5 bases). The CDR3 length is 14 residues. Trimming shortened V by 1 base and J by 3 bases, and 9 bases separated the two germline ends. Per the germline V gene, CDR1 is SEHNR and CDR2 is FQNEAQ (reference sequence). The CDR3 region has the DNA TGTGCCAGCAGCTTAGGAGGGGCTTACTATGGCTACACCTTC. Protein: CASSLGGAYYGYTF.

The genes are TRBV27 and TRBJ2-1; TRBD2 aligns across 8 bases. This CDR3 comprises 15 residues. CDR1 MNHEY and CDR2 SMNVEV come from the germline V gene (reference sequence). Trimming cost V 6 bases and J 0 bases; bases outside gene matches: 4. The CDR3 here is CASRIAGFSYNEQFF. In nucleotides, the CDR3 is TGTGCCAGCAGGATAGCGGGGTTCTCCTACAATGAGCAGTTCTTC.

Written as DNA, the CDR3 is TGTGCCAGCAGCGCTTCGGGACAGGTAGGAGCCAGTGAGCAGTTCTTC. Translating gives CASSASGQVGASEQFF. V gene TRBV9 combines with J gene TRBJ2-1; 8 nucleotides agree with TRBD1. Trimming removed 3 bases from V and 9 bases from J; junction bases left unmatched: 14. Germline V gene data show CDR1 as SGDLS and CDR2 as YYNGEE. The CDR3 is made up of 16 amino acids.